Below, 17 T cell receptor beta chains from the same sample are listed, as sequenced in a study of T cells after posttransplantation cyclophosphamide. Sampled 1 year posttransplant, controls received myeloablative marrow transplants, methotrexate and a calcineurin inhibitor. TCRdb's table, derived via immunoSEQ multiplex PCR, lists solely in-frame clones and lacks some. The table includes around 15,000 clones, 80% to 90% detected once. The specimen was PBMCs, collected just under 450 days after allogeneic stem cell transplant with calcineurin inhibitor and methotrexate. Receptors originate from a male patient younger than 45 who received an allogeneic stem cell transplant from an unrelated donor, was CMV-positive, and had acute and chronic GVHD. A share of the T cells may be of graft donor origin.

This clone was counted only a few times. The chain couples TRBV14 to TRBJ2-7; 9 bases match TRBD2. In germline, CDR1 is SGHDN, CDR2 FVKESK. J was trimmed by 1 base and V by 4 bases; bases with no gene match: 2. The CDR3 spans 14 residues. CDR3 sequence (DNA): TGTGCCAGCAGCCTTCTAGCGGGATCCTACGAGCAGTACTTC. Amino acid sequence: CASSLLAGSYEQYF.

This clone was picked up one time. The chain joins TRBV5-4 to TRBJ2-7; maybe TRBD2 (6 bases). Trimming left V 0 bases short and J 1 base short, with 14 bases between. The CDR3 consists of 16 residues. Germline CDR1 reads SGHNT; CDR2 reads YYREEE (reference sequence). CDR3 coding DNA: TGTGCCAGCAGCTTGGTGCAGGGAGGACCTTCCTACGAGCAGTACTTC. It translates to CASSLVQGGPSYEQYF.

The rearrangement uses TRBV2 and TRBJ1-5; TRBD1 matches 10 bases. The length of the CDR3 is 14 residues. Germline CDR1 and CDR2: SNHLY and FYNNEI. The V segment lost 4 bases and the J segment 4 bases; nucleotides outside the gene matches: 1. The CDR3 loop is CASSGTGGNQPQHF. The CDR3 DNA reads TGTGCCAGCAGTGGGACAGGGGGGAATCAGCCCCAGCATTTT.

The CDR3 here is CASSPRQGRETQYF. The CDR3 DNA reads as TGTGCCAGTAGTCCCCGACAGGGACGGGAGACCCAGTACTTC. V is TRBV19 and J is TRBJ2-5, with TRBD1 identical over 7 bases. This CDR3 has 14 residues. V gave up 5 bases and J gave up 5 bases; unmatched junction bases: 8. Germline CDR1 is LNHDA and CDR2 is SQIVND (reference sequence). The full variable domain, completed using reference TRBV19 and TRBJ2-5, is DGGITQSPKYLFRKEGQNVTLSCEQNLNHDAMYWYRQDPGQGLRLIYYSQIVNDFQKGDIAEGYSVSREKKESFPLTVTSAQKNPTAFYLCASSPRQGRETQYFGPGTRLLVL.

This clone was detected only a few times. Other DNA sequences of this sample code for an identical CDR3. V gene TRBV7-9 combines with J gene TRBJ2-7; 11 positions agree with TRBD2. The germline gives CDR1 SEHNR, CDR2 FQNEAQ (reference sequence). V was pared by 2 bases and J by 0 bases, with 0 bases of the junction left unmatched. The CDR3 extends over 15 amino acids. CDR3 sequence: CASSLLAGGSYEQYF. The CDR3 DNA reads TGTGCCAGCAGCTTACTAGCGGGGGGCTCCTACGAGCAGTACTTC.

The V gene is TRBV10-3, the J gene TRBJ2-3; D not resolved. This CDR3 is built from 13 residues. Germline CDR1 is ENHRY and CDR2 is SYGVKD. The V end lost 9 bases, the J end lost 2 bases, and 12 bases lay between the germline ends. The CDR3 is CAMAPGVTDTQYF. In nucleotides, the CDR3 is TGTGCCATGGCCCCCGGAGTCACAGATACGCAGTATTTT.

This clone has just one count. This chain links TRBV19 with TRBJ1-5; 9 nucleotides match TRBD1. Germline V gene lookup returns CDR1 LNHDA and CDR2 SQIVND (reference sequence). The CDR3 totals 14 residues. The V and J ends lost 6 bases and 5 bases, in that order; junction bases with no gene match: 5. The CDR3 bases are TGTGCCAGTAGCTTTACAGGGGGCGATCAGCCCCAGCATTTT. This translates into CASSFTGGDQPQHF.

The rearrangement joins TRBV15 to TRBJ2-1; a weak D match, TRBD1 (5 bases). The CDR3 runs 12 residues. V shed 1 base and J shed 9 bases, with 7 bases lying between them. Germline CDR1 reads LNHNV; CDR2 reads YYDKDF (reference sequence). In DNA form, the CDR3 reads TGTGCCACCAGCAGAGGTGGGGCTGAGCAGTTCTTC. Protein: CATSRGGAEQFF.

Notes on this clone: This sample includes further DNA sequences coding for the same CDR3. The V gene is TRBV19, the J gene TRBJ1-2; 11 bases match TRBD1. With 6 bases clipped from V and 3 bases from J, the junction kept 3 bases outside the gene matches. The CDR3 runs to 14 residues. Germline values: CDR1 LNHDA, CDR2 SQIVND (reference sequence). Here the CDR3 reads CASRGQGDYYGYTF. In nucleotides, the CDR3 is TGTGCCAGTAGGGGACAGGGGGATTACTATGGCTACACCTTC.

The CDR3 sequence: CASSLGLAGLQETQYF. The CDR3 region has the DNA TGCGCCAGCAGCTTAGGTCTAGCGGGGCTGCAAGAGACCCAGTACTTC. The V gene is TRBV5-1, the J gene TRBJ2-5; 9 nucleotides agree with TRBD2. This CDR3 has 16 amino acids. Germline lookup yields CDR1 SGHRS and CDR2 YFSETQ. V trimming: 2 bases; J trimming: 2 bases; junction bases outside the gene matches: 7.

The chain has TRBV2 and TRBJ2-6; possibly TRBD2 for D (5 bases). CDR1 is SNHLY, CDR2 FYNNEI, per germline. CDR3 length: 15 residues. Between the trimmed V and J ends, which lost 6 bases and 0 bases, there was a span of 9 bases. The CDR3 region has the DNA TGTGCCAGCAGCGTTGACTACTCTGGGGCCAACGTCCTGACTTTC. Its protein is CASSVDYSGANVLTF.

CDR3 amino acids: CASSGQGNPDYGYTF. In nucleotides, the CDR3 is TGTGCCAGCAGCGGGCAGGGGAACCCCGACTATGGCTACACCTTC. The V gene is TRBV5-4, the J gene TRBJ1-2; a weak D match, TRBD1 (6 bases). This CDR3 is 15 amino acids long. V lost 4 bases and J lost 3, with 16 bases in between. From germline, CDR1 is SGHNT and CDR2 YYREEE (reference sequence).

The CDR3 region is CASSVRDRSNEQYF. The CDR3 bases are TGTGCCAGTAGCGTCCGGGACAGGTCAAACGAGCAGTACTTC. The chain links TRBV19 to TRBJ2-7; 8 bases are shared with TRBD1. Trimming took 6 bases from V and 5 from J; bases not matched to a gene: 9. Germline CDR1 and CDR2: LNHDA and SQIVND (reference sequence). The CDR3 covers 14 residues.

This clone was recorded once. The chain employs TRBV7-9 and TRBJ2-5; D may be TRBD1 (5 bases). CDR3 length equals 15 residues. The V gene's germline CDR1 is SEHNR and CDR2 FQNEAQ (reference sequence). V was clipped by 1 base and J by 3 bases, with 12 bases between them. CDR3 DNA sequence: TGTGCCAGCAGCTTAGGGGCCCGCAGGGAAGAGACCCAGTACTTC. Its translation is CASSLGARREETQYF.

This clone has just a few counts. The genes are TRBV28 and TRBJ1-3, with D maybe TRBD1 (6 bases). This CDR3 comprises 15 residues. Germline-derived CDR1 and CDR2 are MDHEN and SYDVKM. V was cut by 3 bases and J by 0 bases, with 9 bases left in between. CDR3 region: CASSFYRASGNTIYF. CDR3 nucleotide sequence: TGTGCCAGCAGTTTCTACAGGGCCTCTGGAAACACCATATATTTT.

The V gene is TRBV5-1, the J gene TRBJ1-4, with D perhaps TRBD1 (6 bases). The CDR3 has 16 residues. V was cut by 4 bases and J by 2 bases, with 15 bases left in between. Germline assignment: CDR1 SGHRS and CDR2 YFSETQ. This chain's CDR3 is CASSLNQGSTNEKLFF. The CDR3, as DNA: TGCGCCAGCAGCCTAAATCAGGGGTCGACTAATGAAAAACTGTTTTTT.

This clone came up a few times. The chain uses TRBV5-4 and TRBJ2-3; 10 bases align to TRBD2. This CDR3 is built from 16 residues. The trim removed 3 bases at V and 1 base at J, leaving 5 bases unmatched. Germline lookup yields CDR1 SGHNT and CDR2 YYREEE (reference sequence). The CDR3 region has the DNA TGTGCCAGCAGCTCGCGACTAGCGGGCGGCACAGATACGCAGTATTTT. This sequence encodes CASSSRLAGGTDTQYF. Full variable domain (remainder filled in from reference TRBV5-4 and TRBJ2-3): ETGVTQSPTHLIKTRGQQVTLRCSSQSGHNTVSWYQQALGQGPQFIFQYYREEENGRGNFPPRFSGLQFPNYSSELNVNALELDDSALYLCASSSRLAGGTDTQYFGPGTRLTVL.